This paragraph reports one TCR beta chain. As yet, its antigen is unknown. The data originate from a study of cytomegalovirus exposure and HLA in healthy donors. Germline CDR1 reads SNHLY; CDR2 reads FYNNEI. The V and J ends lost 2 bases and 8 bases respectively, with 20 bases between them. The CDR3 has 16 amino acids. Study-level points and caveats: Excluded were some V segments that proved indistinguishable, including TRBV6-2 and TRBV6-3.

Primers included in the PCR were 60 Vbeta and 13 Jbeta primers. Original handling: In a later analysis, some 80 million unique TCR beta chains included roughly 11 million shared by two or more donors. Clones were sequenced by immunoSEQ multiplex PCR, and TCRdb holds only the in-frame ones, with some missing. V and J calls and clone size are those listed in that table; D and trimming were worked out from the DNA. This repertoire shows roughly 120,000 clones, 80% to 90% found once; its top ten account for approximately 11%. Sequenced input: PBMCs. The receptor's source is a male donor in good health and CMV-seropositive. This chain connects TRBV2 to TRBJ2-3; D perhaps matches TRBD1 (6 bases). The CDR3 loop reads CASSERDTKRGGTQYF. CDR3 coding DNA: TGTGCCAGCAGTGAAAGGGACACAAAGAGGGGTGGTACGCAGTATTTT.